Following are 17 T cell receptor beta chains from one sample sequenced in a study of blood T cells in healthy people across ages. Together with a sample-barcoded 5' primer, a J-beta primer mix was included in a second PCR lasting roughly 6 to 12 cycles. TCRdb called the 5' RACE reads again in MiXCR, with one record for every CDR3 protein. The data hold hundreds of thousands of distinct CDR3 sequences, with roughly 24% observed a single time. These data are also associated with another study on T cells of mothers and their children.

Sequencing used blood. These TCRs come from a boy aged 5-17 years in good health.

This chain connects TRBV10-1 to TRBJ2-5, with 7 bases aligning to TRBD2. The tail of the sequence fits TRBJ2-1 better, so the J call may be wrong. Germline V gives CDR1 WNHNN, CDR2 SYGVQD (reference sequence). The CDR3 totals 15 residues. CDR3 nucleotide sequence: TGCGCCAGCAGTGATGGAGCGGGGCCGGGGGATGAGCAGTTCTTC. Protein product: CASSDGAGPGDEQFF.

This chain joins TRBV11-2 and TRBJ2-3, with D possibly matching TRBD1 (5 bases). Germline V gives CDR1 SGHAT, CDR2 FQNNGV. The CDR3 spans 14 residues. V gave up 1 base and J gave up 7 bases, with 12 bases separating them. CDR3 residues: CASSLVQGRNTQYF. The CDR3 coding sequence is TGTGCCAGCAGCTTAGTCCAGGGCAGGAATACGCAGTATTTT. Combining the CDR3 with reference TRBV11-2 and TRBJ2-3 gives the whole variable domain EAGVAQSPRYKIIEKRQSVAFWCNPISGHATLYWYQQILGQGPKLLIQFQNNGVVDDSQLPKDRFSAERLKGVDSTLKIQPAKLEDSAVYLCASSLVQGRNTQYFGPGTRLTVL.

There are a few counts of this clonotype. This sequence joins TRBV29-1 and TRBJ2-5; D perhaps matches TRBD2 (5 bases). The last part of the DNA fits TRBJ2-1 better; the J call may be wrong. This CDR3 has 14 amino acids. The germline V gene encodes CDR1 SQVTM and CDR2 ANQGSEA. CDR3 in amino acids: CSSGGATLGNEQFF. The DNA of the CDR3 is TGCAGCTCTGGAGGCGCAACCTTAGGAAATGAGCAGTTCTTC.

This clonotype was counted a few times. This chain uses TRBV6-6 with TRBJ2-1; 8 bases align to TRBD1. Germline assignment: CDR1 MNHNY and CDR2 SVGAGI (reference sequence). V shed 5 bases, J shed 5 bases, and the junction held 5 bases outside the gene matches. The CDR3 is 14 amino acids. For the CDR3, the DNA is TGTGCCAGCAGTACGGGACAGGTTAACAATGAGCAGTTCTTC. Its protein product is CASSTGQVNNEQFF.

In its sample, this clonotype was seen a few times. The conserved final phenylalanine or tryptophan is absent from the CDR3, which likely points to a read error. This CDR3 is CSVEQGERSGANVLTL. In DNA form, the CDR3 reads TGCAGCGTTGAACAGGGTGAAAGGTCTGGGGCCAACGTCCTGACTCTC. The J gene is TRBJ2-6, the V gene TRBV29-1; D may be TRBD1 (5 bases). The length of the CDR3 is 16 residues. Trimming pared 2 bases from V and 1 base from J, leaving 12 bases between. The germline CDR1 and CDR2 sequences are SQVTM and ANQGSEA.

This clonotype showed up many times. The rearrangement links TRBV7-9 to TRBJ2-7, with D unresolved. The CDR3 contains 12 residues. Per germline, CDR1 SEHNR and CDR2 FQNEAQ (reference sequence). Trimming stripped 5 bases from V and 1 base from J, with 6 bases between. The CDR3 here is CASSPASYEQYF. In nucleotides, the CDR3 is TGTGCCAGCAGCCCGGCTTCCTACGAGCAGTACTTC.

This clonotype turned up a few times. The rearrangement uses TRBV2 and TRBJ1-5; D gene uncertain. V gave up 6 bases and J gave up 0 bases, with 15 bases separating them. Germline V gives CDR1 SNHLY, CDR2 FYNNEI. The CDR3 is made up of 16 amino acids. As DNA, the CDR3 is TGTGCCAGCAGGCGCACCCTCCTCCATAGCAATCAGCCCCAGCATTTT. Encoded protein: CASRRTLLHSNQPQHF.

The chain combines TRBV14 with TRBJ2-1, with 8 positions matching TRBD2. This CDR3 has 16 amino acids. J was trimmed by 9 bases and V by 1 base; bases with no gene match: 11. The germline gives CDR1 SGHDN, CDR2 FVKESK. The CDR3 is CASSQVTGGLQGEQFF. The DNA of the CDR3 is TGTGCCAGCAGCCAAGTTACGGGGGGGCTCCAGGGTGAGCAGTTCTTC.

This clonotype was seen a handful of times. The chain combines TRBV27 with TRBJ1-4; D may be TRBD1 (6 bases). There are 14 residues in the CDR3. Germline CDR1 reads MNHEY; CDR2 reads SMNVEV (reference sequence). Trimming took off 5 bases at V and 7 bases at J, with 14 bases between the two ends. The CDR3 reads CASSPGGRAEKLFF. The CDR3 DNA reads as TGTGCCAGCAGTCCCGGGGGCAGGGCTGAAAAACTGTTTTTT.

The chain couples TRBV20-1 to TRBJ2-1, with 9 nucleotides matching TRBD2. The CDR3 runs 13 residues. Looked up from germline, CDR1 is DFQATT and CDR2 is SNEGSKA (reference sequence). V lost 6 bases to trimming and J lost 10 bases; unmatched junction nucleotides: 10. CDR3 DNA: TGCAGTGCCGGGGGCGGGGGGGCCGGCGAGCAGTTCTTC. It encodes CSAGGGGAGEQFF.

The chain is built from TRBV29-1 and TRBJ2-7, with D tentatively TRBD1 (5 bases). V was cut by 5 bases and J by 6 bases, with 11 bases left in between. The CDR3 is 11 residues long. Germline-derived CDR1 and CDR2 are SQVTM and ANQGSEA. The CDR3 loop is CSVFPGAEQYF. The CDR3 nucleotides are TGCAGCGTTTTCCCTGGGGCCGAGCAGTACTTC.

The chain combines TRBV29-1 with TRBJ1-1; possible D gene TRBD1, 6 bases. The CDR3 contains 14 residues. Germline V gene data show CDR1 as SQVTM and CDR2 as ANQGSEA. V lost 3 bases to trimming and J lost 4 bases, with 15 bases between them. CDR3 protein: CSVEGGGGSTEAFF. The CDR3 DNA reads TGCAGCGTTGAGGGAGGGGGAGGGAGCACTGAAGCTTTCTTT.

The rearrangement uses TRBV6-2 or TRBV6-3 and TRBJ2-7; 8 bases match TRBD1. V lost 4 bases and J lost 3; bases outside the gene matches: 8. CDR1 MNHEY and CDR2 SVGEGT come from the germline V gene. The CDR3 spans 15 residues. The CDR3 is CASSFPQGGIYEQYF. The CDR3 DNA is TGTGCCAGCAGTTTTCCACAGGGGGGCATCTACGAGCAGTACTTC.

The chain couples TRBV6-5 to TRBJ2-1; possibly TRBD2 for D (5 bases). CDR3 size: 17 residues. Trimming left V 0 bases short and J 4 bases short, with 16 bases between. CDR1 MNHEY and CDR2 SVGAGI come from the germline V gene. CDR3 in amino acids: CASSYSFGPGSYNEQFF. The CDR3 bases are TGTGCCAGCAGTTACTCGTTCGGGCCGGGAAGTTACAATGAGCAGTTCTTC.

This clonotype was found many times. The chain has TRBV30 and TRBJ2-1; D might be TRBD1 (5 bases). Deletions cut 2 bases from V and 3 bases from J, with 14 bases between. CDR1 and CDR2 from the germline V gene are GTSNPN and SVGIG (reference sequence). The CDR3 spans 15 residues. The CDR3 region is CAWSRTGTVYNEQFF. The CDR3 DNA follows: TGTGCCTGGAGTAGAACAGGTACCGTCTACAATGAGCAGTTCTTC.

The chain combines TRBV20-1 with TRBJ2-1; 11 nucleotides line up with TRBD2. This CDR3 is built from 16 residues. J gave up 8 bases and V 1 base, and 10 bases lay outside the gene matches. Germline V gene sequence: CDR1 DFQATT, CDR2 SNEGSKA (reference sequence). The CDR3 DNA sequence: TGCAGTGCTAGAGGGGGGGGACTAGCGGAGGACGATGAGCAGTTCTTC. Translating it yields CSARGGGLAEDDEQFF.

This clonotype was seen a few times. J is TRBJ2-2 and V is TRBV12-3 or TRBV12-4, with TRBD1 identical over 9 bases. V dropped 6 bases and J dropped 6; count of bases not matched to a gene: 8. The CDR3 runs 15 residues. CDR3 amino acids: CASSPGQGHAGELFF. The CDR3 bases are TGTGCCAGCAGCCCGGGACAGGGTCACGCCGGGGAGCTGTTTTTT.